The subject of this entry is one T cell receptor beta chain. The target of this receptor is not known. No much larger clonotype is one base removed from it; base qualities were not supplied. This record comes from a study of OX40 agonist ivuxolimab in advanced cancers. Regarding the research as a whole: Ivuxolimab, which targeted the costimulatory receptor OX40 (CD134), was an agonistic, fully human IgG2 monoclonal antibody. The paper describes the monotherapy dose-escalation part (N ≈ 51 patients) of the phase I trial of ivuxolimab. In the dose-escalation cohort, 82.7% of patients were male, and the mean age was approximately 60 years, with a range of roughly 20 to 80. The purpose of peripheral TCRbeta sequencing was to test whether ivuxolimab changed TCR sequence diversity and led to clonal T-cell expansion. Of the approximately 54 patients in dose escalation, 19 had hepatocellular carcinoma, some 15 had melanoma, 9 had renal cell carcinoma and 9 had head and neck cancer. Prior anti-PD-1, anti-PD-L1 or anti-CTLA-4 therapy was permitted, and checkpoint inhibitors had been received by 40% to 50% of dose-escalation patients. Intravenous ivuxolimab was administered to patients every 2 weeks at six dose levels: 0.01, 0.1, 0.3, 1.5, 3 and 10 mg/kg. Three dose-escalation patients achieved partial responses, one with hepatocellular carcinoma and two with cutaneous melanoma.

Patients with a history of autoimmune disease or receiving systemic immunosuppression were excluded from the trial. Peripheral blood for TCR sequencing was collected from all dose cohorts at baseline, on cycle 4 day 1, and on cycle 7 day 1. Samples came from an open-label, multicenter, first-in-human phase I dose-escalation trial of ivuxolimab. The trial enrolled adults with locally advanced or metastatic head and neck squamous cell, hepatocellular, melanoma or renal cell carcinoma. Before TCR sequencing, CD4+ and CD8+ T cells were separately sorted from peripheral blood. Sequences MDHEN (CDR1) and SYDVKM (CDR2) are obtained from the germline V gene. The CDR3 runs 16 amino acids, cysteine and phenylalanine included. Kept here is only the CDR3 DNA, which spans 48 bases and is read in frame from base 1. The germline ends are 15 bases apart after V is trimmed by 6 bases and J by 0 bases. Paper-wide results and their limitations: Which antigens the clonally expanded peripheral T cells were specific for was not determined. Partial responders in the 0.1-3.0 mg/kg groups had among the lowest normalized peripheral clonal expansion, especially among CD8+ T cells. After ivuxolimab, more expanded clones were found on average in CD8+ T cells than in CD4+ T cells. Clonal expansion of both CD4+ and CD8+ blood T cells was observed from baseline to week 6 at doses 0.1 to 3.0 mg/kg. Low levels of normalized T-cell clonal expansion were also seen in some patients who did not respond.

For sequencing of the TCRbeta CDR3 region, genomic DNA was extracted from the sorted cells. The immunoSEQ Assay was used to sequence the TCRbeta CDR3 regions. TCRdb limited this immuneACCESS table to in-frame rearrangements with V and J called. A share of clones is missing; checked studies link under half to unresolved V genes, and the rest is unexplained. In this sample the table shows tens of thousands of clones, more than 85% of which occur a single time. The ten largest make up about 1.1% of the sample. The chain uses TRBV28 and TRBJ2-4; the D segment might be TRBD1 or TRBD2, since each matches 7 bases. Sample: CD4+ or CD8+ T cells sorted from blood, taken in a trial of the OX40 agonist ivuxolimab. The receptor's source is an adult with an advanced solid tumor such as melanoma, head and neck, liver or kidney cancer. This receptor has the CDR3 CASSPGGGIAKNIQYF. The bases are TGTGCCAGCAGCCCAGGGGGGGGAATAGCCAAAAACATTCAGTACTTC.